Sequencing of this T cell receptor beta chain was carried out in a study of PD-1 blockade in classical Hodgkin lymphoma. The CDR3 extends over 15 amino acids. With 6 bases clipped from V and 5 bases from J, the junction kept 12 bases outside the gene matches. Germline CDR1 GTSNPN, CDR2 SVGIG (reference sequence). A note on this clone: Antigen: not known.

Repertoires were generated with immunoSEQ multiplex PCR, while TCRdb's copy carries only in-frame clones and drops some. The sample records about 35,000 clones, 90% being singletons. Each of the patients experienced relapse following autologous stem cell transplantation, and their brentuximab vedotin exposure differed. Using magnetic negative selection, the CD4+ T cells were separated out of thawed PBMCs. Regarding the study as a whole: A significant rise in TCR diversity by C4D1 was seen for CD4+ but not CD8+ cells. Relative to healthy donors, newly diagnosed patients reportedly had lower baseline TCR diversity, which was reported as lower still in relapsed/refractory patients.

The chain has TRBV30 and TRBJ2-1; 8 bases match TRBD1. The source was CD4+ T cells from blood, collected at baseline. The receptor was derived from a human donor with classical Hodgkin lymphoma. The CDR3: CACLSGGQVNNEQFF. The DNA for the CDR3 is TGTGCCTGCCTCAGTGGGGGACAGGTTAACAATGAGCAGTTCTTC.